The sequence of this T cell receptor beta chain was determined in a study of blood T cell repertoires in COVID-19 (dated by TCRdb to 2020 to 2021). The study in broad terms: The collaborator samples originated in the United States, Italy and Spain and spanned the acute and convalescent phases of COVID-19. The dataset comprised deeply sampled blood TCRbeta repertoires from subjects exposed to, actively infected with, or recovered from COVID-19. Samples were obtained from the ongoing ImmuneRACE study (first 160 participants) and from 1,254 subjects provided by 6 global collaborators. Sample metadata almost always included a de-identified subject ID, COVID-19 status, age in years and sex. The material from the prospective study consisted of cDNA or gDNA derived from T cells, B-cell-depleted T cells, or PBMCs. HLA class I and class II types, where available, came from metadata supplied by the sample provider rather than from assay-based typing. The repertoires were made available in a free public database intended to serve as a resource for research on the immune response to SARS-CoV-2.

Beyond this particular receptor, the publication reports: How much clinical and demographic metadata was included differed by source and by participant, and the metadata was provided uncurated.

This clone is medium-sized (0.01 to 0.1%) in terms of sample share. No antigen is known for it. The input lacks base qualities; no much larger clone sits a single base away. TCRbeta CDR3 regions were amplified from genomic DNA by means of the immunoSEQ Assay, a bias-controlled multiplex PCR. The authors processed their data as follows. Nucleated cell counts per sample were estimated from amplification of reference gene primers within the assay. To quantify the absolute abundance of each unique TCRbeta CDR3 rearrangement, sequence reads were collapsed and filtered. For each sample, productive Simpson clonality was calculated as the square root of Simpson's diversity index over productive rearrangements. In its TCRdb copy, this immuneACCESS table keeps in-frame sequences only and misses some clones. Where compared with another copy, unresolved V genes explain less than half of these, and the others have no known cause. The DNA gave D and trimming, while V, J and clone size come from that table. The sample records roughly 380,000 clones, more than 75% of which are singletons. Roughly 3% of the sample comes from the top ten.

In the prospective study, participants were roughly 18 to 90 years old, resided in 24 geographic areas of the United States, and were enrolled through a virtual design. To assign participants to cohorts, the prospective study relied on clinical history that participants themselves reported in a screening survey and a study questionnaire. Recovered participants in ImmuneRACE Cohort 3 were defined by two consecutive negative NP/OP PCR tests, clearance by a healthcare professional, or resolution of symptoms. In the prospective study, whole blood, serum and a nasopharyngeal or oropharyngeal swab were collected from each participant by mobile phlebotomists. Prospective study participants could optionally give additional blood draws and questionnaires over an approximately two-month period. Prospective study blood samples were shipped either frozen or at room temperature before DNA extraction. CDR1 LGHNA and CDR2 YNFKEQ were looked up in the germline V gene. The CDR3 has 18 amino acids, counting the end cysteine and phenylalanine. Solely the CDR3 DNA is kept, with 54 bases framed from the first base. Unmatched junction bases come to 4, with V trimmed by 0 bases and J by 0 bases.

The chain uses TRBV4-2 and TRBJ2-3, with 12 bases matching TRBD2. The sequence was collected from a woman aged 30 to 39 who had recovered from COVID-19. Sequencing input: PBMCs or T cells enriched from blood (not recorded which). This receptor carries the CDR3 CASSQDTSGGPSTDTQYF. The DNA is as follows: TGTGCCAGCAGCCAAGATACTAGCGGGGGGCCCAGCACAGATACGCAGTATTTT.